Shown below are 18 T cell receptor beta chains from a single sample sequenced in a study of blood T cell repertoires in COVID-19. Data came from immunoSEQ multiplex PCR; TCRdb stores just in-frame clones and leaves some out. The sample includes 90,000 to 120,000 clones, about 75% of them seen just once. Sequenced input: peripheral blood. The origin of the receptors is a man older than 75 with acute or convalescent COVID-19.

This clone is judged large (0.1 to 1%). The gene calls are TRBV10-3 and TRBJ1-6; 7 nucleotides agree with TRBD1. The CDR3 spans 15 residues. V dropped 0 bases and J dropped 10; count of bases not matched to a gene: 6. Germline CDR1 reads ENHRY; CDR2 reads SYGVKD. The CDR3 coding sequence is TGTGCCATCAGTGAGTCTAGGGACAGAGGATCACCCCTCCACTTT. Protein sequence: CAISESRDRGSPLHF.

This chain links TRBV27 with TRBJ2-3; 11 bases agree with TRBD2. The V gene's germline CDR1 is MNHEY and CDR2 SMNVEV (reference sequence). J lost 2 bases, V lost 5 bases, and 3 bases had no gene match. The CDR3 runs 15 residues. The CDR3 bases are TGTGCCAGCAGTAAGGGACTAGCGGTCACAGATACGCAGTATTTT. It codes for CASSKGLAVTDTQYF.

This chain connects TRBV28 to TRBJ1-1, with 8 bases lining up with TRBD1. The CDR3 is 16 residues long. With V trimmed by 6 bases and J by 0 bases, 9 bases remained unmatched. Looked up from germline, CDR1 is MDHEN and CDR2 is SYDVKM. The CDR3 DNA follows: TGTGCCAGCAGGCGTCAGGACAGGGACATGAACACTGAAGCTTTCTTT. It yields the protein CASRRQDRDMNTEAFF.

The rearrangement uses TRBV28 and TRBJ1-2, with 12 bases lining up with TRBD1. This CDR3 region has 15 residues. Germline-derived CDR1 and CDR2 are MDHEN and SYDVKM. V shed 2 bases and J 2 bases; nucleotides not matched to a gene: 0. CDR3 nucleotide sequence: TGTGCCAGCAGTTTAGGGACAGGGGGCAACTATGGCTACACCTTC. This encodes CASSLGTGGNYGYTF.

V usage is TRBV29-1 and J usage is TRBJ2-2, with 8 nucleotides matching TRBD1. Germline trimming cut 6 bases from V and 5 bases from J; bases unmatched to any gene: 5. Germline V gene sequence: CDR1 SQVTM, CDR2 ANQGSEA. The CDR3 covers 13 residues. This CDR3 reads CSVGTGGTGELFF. The CDR3 bases are TGCAGCGTCGGGACAGGCGGGACCGGGGAGCTGTTTTTT.

For this clone: The junction departs from the called germline gene at one end, perhaps through a read error. The same CDR3 is also encoded by other DNA sequences in this sample. This sequence joins TRBV18 and TRBJ2-1, with D unclear. The CDR3 is 15 residues long. CDR1 is KGHSH and CDR2 is LQKENI in the germline V gene. CDR3 in DNA: TGTGCCAGCTCACCACGACAAAATCCCTATAATGAGCAGTTCTTC. Amino acids: CASSPRQNPYNEQFF.

This clone was counted a single time. V and J are TRBV27 and TRBJ1-5; TRBD1 agrees at 9 bases. This CDR3 spans 18 amino acids. V trimming: 1 base; J trimming: 7 bases; junction bases outside the gene matches: 14. Germline CDR1 MNHEY, CDR2 SMNVEV (reference sequence). DNA of the CDR3: TGTGCCAGCAGTTTATACCCCCCGGACAGGGGCCCTGGCCAGCCCCAGCATTTT. Translating gives CASSLYPPDRGPGQPQHF.

Remarks on this clone: Other DNA sequences in the same sample also yield this CDR3. The CDR3 region has the DNA TGTGCCAGCAGTGAAGCCGGGACTAGCGGATACAATGAGCAGTTCTTC. Translated: CASSEAGTSGYNEQFF. The rearrangement joins TRBV2 to TRBJ2-1, with 11 bases fitting TRBD2. The junction had 2 bases not matched to a gene; V was cut back by 0 bases and J by 4 bases. The CDR3 totals 16 residues. Germline-derived CDR1 and CDR2 are SNHLY and FYNNEI.

This clone was observed a few times. The genes are TRBV28 and TRBJ2-1; no reliable D call. The germline V gene encodes CDR1 MDHEN and CDR2 SYDVKM. This CDR3 comprises 14 residues. Deletions cut 2 bases from V and 3 bases from J, with 8 bases between. The CDR3 sequence is CASSLGQFYNEQFF. The CDR3 region has the DNA TGTGCCAGCAGTTTAGGGCAGTTCTACAATGAGCAGTTCTTC.

This chain links TRBV29-1 with TRBJ2-2, with a possible D match to TRBD2 (5 bases). The CDR3 runs 14 residues. V was cut by 4 bases and J by 4 bases, with 13 bases left in between. Germline V gene sequence: CDR1 SQVTM, CDR2 ANQGSEA. DNA of the CDR3: TGCAGCGTTGGGAGAAGCGGAGGCACCGGGGAGCTGTTTTTT. This codes for CSVGRSGGTGELFF.

V is TRBV27 and J is TRBJ2-5; D is uncertain. With 6 bases removed from V and 5 bases from J, the gap between germline ends came to 13 bases. CDR1 and CDR2 from the germline V gene are MNHEY and SMNVEV (reference sequence). This CDR3 contains 13 residues. The CDR3 DNA is TGTGCCAGCAGCCATCGCATGCGGGAGACCCAGTACTTC. As protein: CASSHRMRETQYF.

V is TRBV5-4 and J is TRBJ2-6, with D possibly TRBD2 on 6 matching bases. The CDR3 has 17 amino acids. The germline CDR1 and CDR2 sequences are SGHNT and YYREEE (reference sequence). Trimming took off 4 bases at V and 4 bases at J, with 18 bases between the two ends. The CDR3, as DNA: TGTGCCAGCAGCGGGGGGACGGGCCCCATCGGGGCCAACGTCCTGACTTTC. Translation gives CASSGGTGPIGANVLTF.

The V call is TRBV7-9, the J call TRBJ1-1; D might be TRBD1 (6 bases). Germline CDR1 and CDR2: SEHNR and FQNEAQ (reference sequence). The length of the CDR3 is 15 residues. V was shortened by 2 bases and J by 5 bases, with 15 bases between the two germline ends. In nucleotides, the CDR3 is TGTGCCAGCAGCTTATCAGGGGCTTGGGAAACTGAAGCTTTCTTT. It specifies CASSLSGAWETEAFF.

This clone was seen a few times. The gene calls are TRBV6-8 and TRBJ2-7; D unresolved. Trimming stripped 7 bases from V and 6 bases from J, with 16 bases between. Per germline, CDR1 MNHGY and CDR2 SAAAGT. The CDR3 runs 13 residues. The CDR3 here is CASTPFSPGEQYF. Written as DNA, the CDR3 is TGTGCCAGCACCCCATTCAGTCCGGGCGAGCAGTACTTC.

The genes are TRBV5-6 and TRBJ1-4, with D hard to call. The CDR3 runs to 13 residues. The germline V gene has CDR1 SGHDT and CDR2 YYEEEE. V lost 0 bases and J lost 6, with 6 bases in between. The CDR3 is CASSLGADEKLFF. CDR3 bases: TGTGCCAGCAGCTTGGGGGCCGATGAAAAACTGTTTTTT.

The chain employs TRBV6-2 or TRBV6-3 and TRBJ2-1, with 9 positions matching TRBD2. V lost 0 bases, J lost 6 bases, and 3 bases stayed unmatched. The CDR3 loop spans 15 amino acids. Germline-derived CDR1 and CDR2 are MNHEY and SVGEGT. The CDR3 DNA follows: TGTGCCAGCAGTTACTCTGGCGGGAGGGCCAATGAGCAGTTCTTC. Translation: CASSYSGGRANEQFF.

This clone showed up many times. Additional DNA sequences in this sample encode the identical CDR3. The chain joins TRBV27 to TRBJ2-3; D may be TRBD2 (6 bases). This CDR3 has 15 amino acids. Trimming took 5 bases from V and 2 from J, leaving 14 bases between them. From germline, CDR1 is MNHEY and CDR2 SMNVEV (reference sequence). In DNA, the CDR3 is TGTGCCAGCAGTGTTGGGAGGAGAGTCACAGATACGCAGTATTTT. Translating gives CASSVGRRVTDTQYF.

The chain links TRBV19 to TRBJ2-2; perhaps TRBD2 as D (8 bases). Germline CDR1 and CDR2: LNHDA and SQIVND (reference sequence). This CDR3 has 14 residues. Trimming cost V 7 bases and J 7 bases, with 16 bases left between them. CDR3 in DNA: TGTGCCAGTACCCGGGGGGGGACAGTCGGGGAGCTGTTTTTT. Its translation is CASTRGGTVGELFF.